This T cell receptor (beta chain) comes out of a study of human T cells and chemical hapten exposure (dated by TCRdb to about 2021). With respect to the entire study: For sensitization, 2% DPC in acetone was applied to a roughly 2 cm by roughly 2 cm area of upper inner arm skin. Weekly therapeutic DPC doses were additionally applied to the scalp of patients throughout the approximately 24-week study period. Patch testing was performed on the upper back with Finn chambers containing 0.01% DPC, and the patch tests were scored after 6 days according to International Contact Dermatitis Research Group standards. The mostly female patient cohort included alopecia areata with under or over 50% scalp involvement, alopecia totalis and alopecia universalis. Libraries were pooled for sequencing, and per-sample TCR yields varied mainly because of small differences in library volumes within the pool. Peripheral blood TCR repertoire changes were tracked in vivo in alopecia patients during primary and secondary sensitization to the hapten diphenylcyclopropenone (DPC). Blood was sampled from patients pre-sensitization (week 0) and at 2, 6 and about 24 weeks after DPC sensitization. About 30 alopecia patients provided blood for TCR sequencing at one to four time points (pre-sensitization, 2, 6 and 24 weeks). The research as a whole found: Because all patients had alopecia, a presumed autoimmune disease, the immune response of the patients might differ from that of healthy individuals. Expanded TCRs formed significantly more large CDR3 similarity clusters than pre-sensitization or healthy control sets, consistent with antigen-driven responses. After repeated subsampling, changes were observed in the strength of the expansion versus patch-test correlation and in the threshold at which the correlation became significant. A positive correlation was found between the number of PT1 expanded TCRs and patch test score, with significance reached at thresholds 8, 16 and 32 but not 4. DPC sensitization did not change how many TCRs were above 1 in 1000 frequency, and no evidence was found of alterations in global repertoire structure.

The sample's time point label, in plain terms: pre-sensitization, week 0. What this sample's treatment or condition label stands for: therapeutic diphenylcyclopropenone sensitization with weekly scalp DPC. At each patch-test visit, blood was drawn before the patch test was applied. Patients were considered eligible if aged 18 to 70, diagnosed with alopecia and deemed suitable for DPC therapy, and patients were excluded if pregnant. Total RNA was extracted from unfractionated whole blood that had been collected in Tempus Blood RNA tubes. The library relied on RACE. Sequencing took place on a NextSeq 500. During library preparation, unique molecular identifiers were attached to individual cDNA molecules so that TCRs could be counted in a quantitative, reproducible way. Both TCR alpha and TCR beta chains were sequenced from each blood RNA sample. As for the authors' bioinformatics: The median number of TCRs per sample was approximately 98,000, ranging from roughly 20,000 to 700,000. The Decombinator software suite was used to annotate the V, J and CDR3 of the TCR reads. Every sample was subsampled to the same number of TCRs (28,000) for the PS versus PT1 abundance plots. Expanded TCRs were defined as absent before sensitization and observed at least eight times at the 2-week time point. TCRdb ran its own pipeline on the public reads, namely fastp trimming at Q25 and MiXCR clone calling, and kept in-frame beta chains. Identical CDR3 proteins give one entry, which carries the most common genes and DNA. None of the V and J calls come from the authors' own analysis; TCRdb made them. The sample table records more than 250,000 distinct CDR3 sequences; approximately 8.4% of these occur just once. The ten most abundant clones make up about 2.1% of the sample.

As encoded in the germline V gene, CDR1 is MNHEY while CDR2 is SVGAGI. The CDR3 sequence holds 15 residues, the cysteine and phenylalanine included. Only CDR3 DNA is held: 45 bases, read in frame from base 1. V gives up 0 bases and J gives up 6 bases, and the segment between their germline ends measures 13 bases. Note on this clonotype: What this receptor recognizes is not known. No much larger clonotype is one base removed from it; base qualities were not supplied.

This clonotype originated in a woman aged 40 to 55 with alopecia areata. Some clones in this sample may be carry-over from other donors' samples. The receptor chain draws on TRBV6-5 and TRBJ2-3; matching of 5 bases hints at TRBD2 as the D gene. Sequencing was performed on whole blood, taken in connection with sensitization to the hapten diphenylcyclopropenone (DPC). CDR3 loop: CASSYSGTRSDTQYF. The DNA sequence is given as TGTGCCAGCAGTTACTCGGGAACTAGATCCGATACGCAGTATTTT.